Below are 10 T cell receptor beta chains sequenced from a single sample in a study of blood T cells in healthy people across ages. Together with a sample-barcoded 5' primer, a J-beta primer mix was included in a second PCR lasting about 7 to 12 cycles. Via MiXCR, TCRdb re-called the 5' RACE reads, giving one row per CDR3 protein. The data contain more than 800,000 distinct CDR3 sequences, less than 35% of them singletons. The sample comprised blood. These receptors were collected from a woman of 80 years or more in good health.

The rearrangement links TRBV12-3 or TRBV12-4 to TRBJ2-2; 9 nucleotides line up with TRBD1. The CDR3 is 15 residues long. V lost 6 bases and J lost 4; bases outside the gene matches: 6. CDR3 residues: CASRSGQGSTGELFF. CDR3 DNA: TGTGCCAGCAGGTCTGGACAGGGGAGCACCGGGGAGCTGTTTTTT.

This clonotype was recorded at least ten times. The genes are TRBV20-1 and TRBJ2-1, with D tentatively TRBD2 (6 bases). The germline V gene encodes CDR1 DFQATT and CDR2 SNEGSKA (reference sequence). V lost 0 bases to trimming and J lost 3 bases, with 15 bases between them. The CDR3 consists of 16 residues. CDR3: CSARDFFGGDYNEQFF. CDR3 in DNA: TGCAGTGCTAGAGATTTTTTTGGCGGGGACTACAATGAGCAGTTCTTC.

This clonotype has at least ten counts. An end of the junction differs from the germline gene, which may be a read error. The rearrangement uses TRBV5-1 and TRBJ1-2; TRBD1 might be the D (5 bases). The CDR3 has 11 residues. CDR1 and CDR2 (germline): SGHRS, YFSETQ. The CDR3 sequence is CASSFQGGYTF. CDR3 DNA sequence: TGTGCCAGCAGCTTCCAGGGTGGCTACACCTTC.

About this clonotype itself: Germline is not matched at one junction end, which may reflect a read error. V gene TRBV6-5 combines with J gene TRBJ1-5; D not resolved. This CDR3 is 14 amino acids long. Germline V lookup: CDR1 MNHEY, CDR2 SVGAGI. CDR3 sequence reads: CACSYKSTGQPQHF. In DNA, the CDR3 is TGTGCCTGCAGTTACAAATCAACCGGGCAGCCCCAGCATTTT.

This clonotype showed up many times. V usage is TRBV5-1 and J usage is TRBJ2-3, with TRBD2 matching 8 bases. Germline V gives CDR1 SGHRS, CDR2 YFSETQ. The length of the CDR3 is 15 residues. V was clipped by 10 bases and J by 6 bases; unmatched bases: 16. The CDR3 DNA is TGCGCCGGCCGTACGGGCGGGGGGACGGAGGATACGCAGTATTTT. This gives the protein CAGRTGGGTEDTQYF. The full variable domain, in which reference TRBV5-1 and TRBJ2-3 provide the parts outside the CDR3, is KAGVTQTPRYLIKTRGQQVTLSCSPISGHRSVSWYQQTPGQGLQFLFEYFSETQRNKGNFPGRFSGRQFSNSRSEMNVSTLELGDSALYLCAGRTGGGTEDTQYFGPGTRLTVL.

This clonotype has only a few counts. The rearrangement links TRBV12-3 or TRBV12-4 to TRBJ2-4; D unresolved. This CDR3 is built from 14 residues. V gave up 4 bases and J gave up 4 bases, with 11 bases separating them. DNA for the CDR3: TGTGCCAGCAGTTCCATGCGGTCTAAAAACATTCAGTACTTC. Translated, it gives CASSSMRSKNIQYF.

This clonotype was observed at least ten times. The chain is built from TRBV12-3 or TRBV12-4 and TRBJ1-4, with 9 bases aligning to TRBD1. J lost 5 bases, V lost 5 bases, and 9 bases had no gene match. The CDR3 totals 16 residues. The CDR3 nucleotides are TGTGCCAGCAGTGAAAACACAGGGGGCAGGAATGAAAAACTGTTTTTT. Its translation is CASSENTGGRNEKLFF.

CDR3 DNA sequence: TGTGCCAGCTCACCGCCAGGGGCTGAAGCTTTCTTT. It is translated as CASSPPGAEAFF. V usage is TRBV18 and J usage is TRBJ1-1, with D perhaps TRBD1 (6 bases). Germline V lookup: CDR1 KGHSH, CDR2 LQKENI. The CDR3 is made up of 12 amino acids. Trimming removed 3 bases from V and 6 bases from J, with 8 bases in between.

V gene TRBV12-3 or TRBV12-4 combines with J gene TRBJ2-3; weak D call: TRBD1 (6 bases). The germline V and J ends were trimmed by 1 base and 10 bases, with 12 bases remaining between them. The CDR3 length is 13 residues. The CDR3, as DNA: TGTGCCAGCAGTTTAGGGACAGCAAATGCGCAGTATTTT. This codes for CASSLGTANAQYF.

This clonotype was seen many times. The chain couples TRBV7-2 to TRBJ1-5, with TRBD1 matching over 8 bases. Germline values: CDR1 SGHTA, CDR2 FQGNSA. CDR3 length: 15 amino acids. V lost 2 bases to trimming and J lost 2 bases; unmatched junction nucleotides: 2. The CDR3 protein is CASSLQGAGNQPQHF. The CDR3 DNA sequence: TGTGCCAGCAGCTTACAGGGGGCGGGCAATCAGCCCCAGCATTTT.